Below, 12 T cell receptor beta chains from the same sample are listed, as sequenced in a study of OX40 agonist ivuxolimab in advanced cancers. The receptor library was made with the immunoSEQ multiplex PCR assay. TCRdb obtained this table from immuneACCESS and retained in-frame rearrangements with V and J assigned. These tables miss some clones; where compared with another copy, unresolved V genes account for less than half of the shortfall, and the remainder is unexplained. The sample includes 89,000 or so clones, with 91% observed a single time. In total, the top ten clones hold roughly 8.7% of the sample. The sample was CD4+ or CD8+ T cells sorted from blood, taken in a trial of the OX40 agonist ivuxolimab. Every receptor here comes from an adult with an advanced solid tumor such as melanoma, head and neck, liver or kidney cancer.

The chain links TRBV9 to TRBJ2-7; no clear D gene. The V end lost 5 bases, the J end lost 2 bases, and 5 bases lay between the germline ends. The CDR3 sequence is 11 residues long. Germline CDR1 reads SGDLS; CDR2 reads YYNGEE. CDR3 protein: CASSRTYEQYF. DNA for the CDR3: TGTGCCAGCAGTCGTACCTACGAGCAGTACTTC.

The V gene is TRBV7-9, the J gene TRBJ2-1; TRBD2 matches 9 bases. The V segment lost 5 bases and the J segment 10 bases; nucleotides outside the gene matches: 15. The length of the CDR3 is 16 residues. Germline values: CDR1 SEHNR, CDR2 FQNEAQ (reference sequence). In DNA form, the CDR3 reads TGTGCCAGCAGCCCCCCCCTTGCGGGAGGGCCGGGCGAGCAGTTCTTC. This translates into CASSPPLAGGPGEQFF.

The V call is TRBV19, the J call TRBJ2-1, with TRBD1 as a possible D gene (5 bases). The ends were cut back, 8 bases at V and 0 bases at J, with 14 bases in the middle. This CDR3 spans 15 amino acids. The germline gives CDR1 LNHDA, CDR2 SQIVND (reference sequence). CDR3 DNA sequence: TGTGCCAGTGGGTACGACAGCAACTCCTACAATGAGCAGTTCTTC. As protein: CASGYDSNSYNEQFF. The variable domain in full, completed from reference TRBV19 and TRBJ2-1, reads DGGITQSPKYLFRKEGQNVTLSCEQNLNHDAMYWYRQDPGQGLRLIYYSQIVNDFQKGDIAEGYSVSREKKESFPLTVTSAQKNPTAFYLCASGYDSNSYNEQFFGPGTRLTVL.

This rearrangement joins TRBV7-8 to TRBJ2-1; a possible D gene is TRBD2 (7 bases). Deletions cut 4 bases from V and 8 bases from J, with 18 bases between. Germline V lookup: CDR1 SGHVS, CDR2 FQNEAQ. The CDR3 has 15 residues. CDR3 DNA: TGTGCCAGCAGCTCAGGCGGGGGCTTTCACGATGAGCAGTTCTTC. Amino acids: CASSSGGGFHDEQFF.

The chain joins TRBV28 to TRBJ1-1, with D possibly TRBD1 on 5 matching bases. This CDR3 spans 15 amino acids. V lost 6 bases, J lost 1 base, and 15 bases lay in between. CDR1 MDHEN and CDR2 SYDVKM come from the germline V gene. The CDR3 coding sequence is TGTGCCAGCAGGCCGCAGGGAGCATCGAACACTGAAGCTTTCTTT. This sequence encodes CASRPQGASNTEAFF.

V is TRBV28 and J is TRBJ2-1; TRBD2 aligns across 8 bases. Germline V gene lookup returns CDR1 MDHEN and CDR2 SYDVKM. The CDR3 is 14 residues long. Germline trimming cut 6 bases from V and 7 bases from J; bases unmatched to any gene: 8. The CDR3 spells CASSGGAVGNEQFF. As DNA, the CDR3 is TGTGCCAGCAGCGGGGGGGCAGTAGGAAATGAGCAGTTCTTC.

CDR3 coding DNA: TGTGCCAGCAGTTTTATCTTGAACACTGAAGCTTTCTTT. This sequence encodes CASSFILNTEAFF. The chain is built from TRBV28 and TRBJ1-1, with D unclear. V lost 3 bases and J lost 0, with 5 bases in between. CDR3 size: 13 residues. Germline V gene lookup returns CDR1 MDHEN and CDR2 SYDVKM.

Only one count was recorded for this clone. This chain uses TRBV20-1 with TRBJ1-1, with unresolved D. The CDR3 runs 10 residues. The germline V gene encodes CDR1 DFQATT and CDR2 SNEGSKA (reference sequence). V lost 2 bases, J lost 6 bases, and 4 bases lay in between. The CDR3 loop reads CSARYSEAFF. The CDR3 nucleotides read TGCAGTGCTAGATACTCTGAAGCTTTCTTT.

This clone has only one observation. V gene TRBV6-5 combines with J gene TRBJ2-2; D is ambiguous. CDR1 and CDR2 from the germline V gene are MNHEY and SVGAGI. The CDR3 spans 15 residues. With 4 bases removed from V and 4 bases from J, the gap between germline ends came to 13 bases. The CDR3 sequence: CASSSPNSGTGELFF. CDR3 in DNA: TGTGCCAGCAGTTCCCCAAATTCGGGCACCGGGGAGCTGTTTTTT.

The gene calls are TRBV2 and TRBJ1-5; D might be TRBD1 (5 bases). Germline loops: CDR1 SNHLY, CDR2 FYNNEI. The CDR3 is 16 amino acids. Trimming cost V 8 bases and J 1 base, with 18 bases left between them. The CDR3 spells CASGIVAGISNQPQHF. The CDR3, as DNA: TGTGCCAGCGGGATAGTAGCAGGGATAAGCAATCAGCCCCAGCATTTT.

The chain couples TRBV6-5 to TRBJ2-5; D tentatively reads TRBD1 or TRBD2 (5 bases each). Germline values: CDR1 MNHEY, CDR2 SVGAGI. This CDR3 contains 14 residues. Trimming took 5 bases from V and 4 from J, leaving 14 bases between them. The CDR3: CASSGTYRGETQYF. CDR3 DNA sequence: TGTGCCAGCAGTGGGACCTACCGAGGAGAGACCCAGTACTTC.

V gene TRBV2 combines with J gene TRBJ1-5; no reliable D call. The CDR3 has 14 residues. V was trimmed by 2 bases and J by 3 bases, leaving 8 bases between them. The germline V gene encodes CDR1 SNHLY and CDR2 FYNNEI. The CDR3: CASSEWGTNQPQHF. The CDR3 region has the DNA TGTGCCAGCAGTGAATGGGGTACCAATCAGCCCCAGCATTTT.